The 5 T cell receptor beta chains below were found in one sample sequenced in a study of glioma-infiltrating T cells. Using RNA template, CDR3s of TCR alpha and beta were amplified with iRepertoire arm-PCR. TCRdb reanalysed the multiplex PCR reads using MiXCR and keeps one entry per CDR3 protein. The sample yields some 180,000 distinct CDR3 sequences, roughly a third seen once. What was sequenced was glioma tissue, nonneoplastic brain tissue, or PBMCs (not recorded which). Every receptor here comes from a human donor with low-grade glioma or glioblastoma, undergoing nonglioma brain surgery, or in good health (not recorded which).

This clonotype was seen at least ten times. The chain uses TRBV7-9 and TRBJ1-1; perhaps TRBD1 as D (6 bases). Per germline, CDR1 SEHNR and CDR2 FQNEAQ (reference sequence). V was shortened by 3 bases and J by 2 bases, with 13 bases between the two germline ends. This CDR3 comprises 15 residues. The CDR3 sequence is CASSFNFGTNTEAFF. The CDR3 nucleotides read TGTGCCAGCAGCTTCAATTTCGGGACAAACACTGAAGCTTTCTTT.

Many counts were recorded for this clonotype. This rearrangement joins TRBV6-1 to TRBJ1-4; D remains ambiguous. The V end lost 5 bases, the J end lost 10 bases, and 11 bases lay between the germline ends. Germline V gene lookup returns CDR1 MNHNS and CDR2 SASEGT. The CDR3 length is 12 residues. As DNA, the CDR3 is TGTGCCAGCAGTTCCGATAGTTCAAAACTGTTTTTT. Amino acids: CASSSDSSKLFF.

At least ten counts were recorded for this clonotype. The chain carries TRBV6-2 or TRBV6-3 and TRBJ1-3, with D possibly being TRBD1 (5 bases). Germline CDR1 reads MNHEY; CDR2 reads SVGEGT. The CDR3 has 16 amino acids. V lost 4 bases and J 0 bases, leaving 13 bases between the germline ends. Written as DNA, the CDR3 is TGTGCCAGCAGTTCGCGGGGCCCAAGCTCTGGAAACACCATATATTTT. Its translation is CASSSRGPSSGNTIYF.

The chain has TRBV29-1 and TRBJ2-7, with 7 positions matching TRBD1. V shed 6 bases, J shed 0 bases, and the junction held 8 bases outside the gene matches. In germline, CDR1 is SQVTM, CDR2 ANQGSEA. This CDR3 region has 14 residues. The CDR3 bases are TGCAGCGTGAGGGGGACAGTAAGCTCCTACGAGCAGTACTTC. This sequence encodes CSVRGTVSSYEQYF.

Many counts were recorded for this clonotype. The CDR3 spells CASSLEPGGYEQYF. Written as DNA, the CDR3 is TGTGCCAGCAGCTTAGAACCCGGTGGCTACGAGCAGTACTTC. The chain carries TRBV7-6 and TRBJ2-7; the D is unclear. The CDR3 spans 14 residues. The V gene's germline CDR1 is SGHVS and CDR2 FNYEAQ. Trimming removed 1 base from V and 3 bases from J, with 10 bases in between.